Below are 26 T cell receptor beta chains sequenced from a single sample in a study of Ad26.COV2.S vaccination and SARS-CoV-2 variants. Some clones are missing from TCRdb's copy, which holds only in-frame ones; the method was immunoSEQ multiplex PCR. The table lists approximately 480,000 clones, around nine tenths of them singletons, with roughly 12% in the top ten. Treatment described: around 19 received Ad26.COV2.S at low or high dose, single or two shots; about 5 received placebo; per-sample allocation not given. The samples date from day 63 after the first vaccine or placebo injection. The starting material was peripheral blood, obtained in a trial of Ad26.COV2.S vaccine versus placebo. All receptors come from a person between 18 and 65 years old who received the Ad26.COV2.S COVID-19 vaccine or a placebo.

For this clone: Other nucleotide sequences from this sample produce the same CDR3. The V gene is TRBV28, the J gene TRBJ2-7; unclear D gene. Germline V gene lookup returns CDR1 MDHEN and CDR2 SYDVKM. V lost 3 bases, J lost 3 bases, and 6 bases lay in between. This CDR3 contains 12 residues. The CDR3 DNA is TGTGCCAGCAGTTTGGGTTTCTACGAGCAGTACTTC. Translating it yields CASSLGFYEQYF.

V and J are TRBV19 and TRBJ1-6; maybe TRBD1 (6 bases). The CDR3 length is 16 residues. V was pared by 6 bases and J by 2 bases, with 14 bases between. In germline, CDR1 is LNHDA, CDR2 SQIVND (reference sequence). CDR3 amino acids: CASSPARDTYNSPLHF. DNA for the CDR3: TGTGCCAGTAGCCCGGCCCGGGACACCTATAATTCACCCCTCCACTTT.

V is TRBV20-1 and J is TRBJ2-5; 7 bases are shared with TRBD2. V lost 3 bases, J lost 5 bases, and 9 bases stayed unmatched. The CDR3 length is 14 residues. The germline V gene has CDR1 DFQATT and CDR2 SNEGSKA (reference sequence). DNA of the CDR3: TGCAGTGCTAGTTATGGGAGGGCCAGGGAGACCCAGTACTTC. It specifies CSASYGRARETQYF.

The CDR3 bases are TGTGCCAGCAGTCGTAAGACTAGTGGCGAGCAGTACTTC. Its protein is CASSRKTSGEQYF. V is TRBV12-3 or TRBV12-4 and J is TRBJ2-7, with a tentative D call TRBD2 (6 bases). Deletions cut 5 bases from V and 6 bases from J, with 14 bases between. The CDR3 runs to 13 residues.

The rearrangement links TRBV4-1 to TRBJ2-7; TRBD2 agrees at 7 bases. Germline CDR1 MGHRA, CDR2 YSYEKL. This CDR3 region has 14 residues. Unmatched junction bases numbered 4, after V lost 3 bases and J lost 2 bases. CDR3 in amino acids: CASSQREGPYEQYF. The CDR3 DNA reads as TGCGCCAGCAGCCAGAGGGAGGGTCCCTACGAGCAGTACTTC.

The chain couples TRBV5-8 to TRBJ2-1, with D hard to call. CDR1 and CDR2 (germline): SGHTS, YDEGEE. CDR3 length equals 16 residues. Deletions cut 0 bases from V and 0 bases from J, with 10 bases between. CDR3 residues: CASSLVSGSSYNEQFF. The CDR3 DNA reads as TGTGCCAGCAGCTTGGTGAGTGGCAGCTCCTACAATGAGCAGTTCTTC.

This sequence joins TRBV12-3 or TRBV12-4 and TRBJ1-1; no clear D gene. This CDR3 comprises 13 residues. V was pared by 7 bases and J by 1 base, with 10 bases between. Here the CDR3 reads CASNVLSNTEAFF. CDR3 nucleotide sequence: TGTGCCAGCAATGTATTGTCGAACACTGAAGCTTTCTTT.

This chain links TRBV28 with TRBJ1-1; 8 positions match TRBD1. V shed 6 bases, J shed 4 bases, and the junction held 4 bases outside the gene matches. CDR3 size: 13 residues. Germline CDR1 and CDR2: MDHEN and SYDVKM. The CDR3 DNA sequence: TGTGCCAGCAGGCAAACAGGGGGCACTGAAGCTTTCTTT. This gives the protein CASRQTGGTEAFF.

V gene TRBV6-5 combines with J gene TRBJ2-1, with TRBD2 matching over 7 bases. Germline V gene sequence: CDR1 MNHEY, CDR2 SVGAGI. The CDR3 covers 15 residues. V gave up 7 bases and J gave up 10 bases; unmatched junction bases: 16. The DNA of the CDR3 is TGTGCCAGCACCACCCGGGGGGAAGGTTTTTTAGAGCAGTTCTTC. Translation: CASTTRGEGFLEQFF.

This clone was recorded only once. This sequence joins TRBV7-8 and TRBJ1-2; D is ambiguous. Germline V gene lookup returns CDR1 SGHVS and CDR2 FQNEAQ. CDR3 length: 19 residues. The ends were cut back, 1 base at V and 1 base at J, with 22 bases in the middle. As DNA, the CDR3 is TGTGCCAGCAGCTTAGAGGGAAGGATCCGCCCGGCTGTTAACTATGGCTACACCTTC. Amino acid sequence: CASSLEGRIRPAVNYGYTF.

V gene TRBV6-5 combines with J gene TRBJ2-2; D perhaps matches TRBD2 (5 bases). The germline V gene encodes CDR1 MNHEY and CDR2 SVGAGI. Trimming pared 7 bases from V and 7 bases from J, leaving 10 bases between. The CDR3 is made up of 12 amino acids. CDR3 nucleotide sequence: TGTGCCAGCATGGCGGAGGTCGGGGAGCTGTTTTTT. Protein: CASMAEVGELFF.

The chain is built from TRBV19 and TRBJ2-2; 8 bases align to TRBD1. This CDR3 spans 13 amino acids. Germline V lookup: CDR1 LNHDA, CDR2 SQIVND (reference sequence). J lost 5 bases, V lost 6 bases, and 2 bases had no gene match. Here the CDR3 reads CASRYRGTGELFF. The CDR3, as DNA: TGTGCCAGTAGATACAGGGGGACCGGGGAGCTGTTTTTT.

The CDR3 coding sequence is TGCGCCAGCAGTGATACAGGGCGGACAGATACGCAGTATTTT. Its protein product is CASSDTGRTDTQYF. This chain uses TRBV10-1 with TRBJ2-3, with a weak D call TRBD1 (6 bases). V lost 3 bases, J lost 3 bases, and 10 bases lay in between. The CDR3 has 14 amino acids. Per germline, CDR1 WNHNN and CDR2 SYGVQD (reference sequence).

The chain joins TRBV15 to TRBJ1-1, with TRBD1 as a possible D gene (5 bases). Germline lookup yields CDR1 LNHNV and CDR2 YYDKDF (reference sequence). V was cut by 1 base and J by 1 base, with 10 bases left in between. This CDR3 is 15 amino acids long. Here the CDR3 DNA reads TGTGCCACCAGCAGAGGCCCGGGGGGGAACACTGAAGCTTTCTTT. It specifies CATSRGPGGNTEAFF.

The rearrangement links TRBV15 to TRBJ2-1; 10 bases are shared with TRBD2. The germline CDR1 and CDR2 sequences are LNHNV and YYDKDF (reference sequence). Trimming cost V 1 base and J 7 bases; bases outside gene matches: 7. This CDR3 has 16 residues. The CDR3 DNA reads TGTGCCACCAGCAGAGGGAGAGCGGGAGGGTCAAATGAGCAGTTCTTC. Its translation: CATSRGRAGGSNEQFF. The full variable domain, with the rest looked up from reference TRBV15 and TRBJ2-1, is DAMVIQNPRYQVTQFGKPVTLSCSQTLNHNVMYWYQQKSSQAPKLLFHYYDKDFNNEADTPDNFQSRRPNTSFCFLDIRSPGLGDTAMYLCATSRGRAGGSNEQFFGPGTRLTVL.

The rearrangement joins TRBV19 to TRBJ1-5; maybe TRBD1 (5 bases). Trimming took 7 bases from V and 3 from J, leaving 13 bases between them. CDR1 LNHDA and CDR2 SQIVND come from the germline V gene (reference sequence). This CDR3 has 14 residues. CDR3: CASKAGQFNQPQHF. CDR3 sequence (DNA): TGTGCCAGTAAGGCAGGGCAGTTCAATCAGCCCCAGCATTTT.

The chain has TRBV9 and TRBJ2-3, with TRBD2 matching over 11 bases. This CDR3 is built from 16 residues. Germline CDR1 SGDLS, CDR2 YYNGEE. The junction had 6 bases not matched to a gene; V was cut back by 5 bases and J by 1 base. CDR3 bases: TGTGCCAGCAGTAGCGGGAGGGCCTCTGGCACAGATACGCAGTATTTT. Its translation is CASSSGRASGTDTQYF.

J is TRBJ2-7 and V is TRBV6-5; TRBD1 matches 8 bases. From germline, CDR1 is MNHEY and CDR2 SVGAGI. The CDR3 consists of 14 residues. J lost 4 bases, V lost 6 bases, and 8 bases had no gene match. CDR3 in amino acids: CASRSVGQGYEQYF. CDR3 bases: TGTGCCAGCAGATCGGTAGGACAGGGATACGAGCAGTACTTC.

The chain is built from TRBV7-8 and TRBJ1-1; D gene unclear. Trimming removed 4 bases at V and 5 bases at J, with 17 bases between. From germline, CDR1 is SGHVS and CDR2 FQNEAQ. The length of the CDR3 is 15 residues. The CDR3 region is CASSSRAGVGTEAFF. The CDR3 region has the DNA TGTGCCAGCAGCTCTCGGGCCGGGGTAGGAACTGAAGCTTTCTTT.

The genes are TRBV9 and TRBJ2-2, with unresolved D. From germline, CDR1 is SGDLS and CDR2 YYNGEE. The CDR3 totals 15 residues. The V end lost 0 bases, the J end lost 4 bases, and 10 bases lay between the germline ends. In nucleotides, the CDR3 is TGTGCCAGCAGCGTAGTGACGGACCCCACCGGGGAGCTGTTTTTT. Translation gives CASSVVTDPTGELFF.

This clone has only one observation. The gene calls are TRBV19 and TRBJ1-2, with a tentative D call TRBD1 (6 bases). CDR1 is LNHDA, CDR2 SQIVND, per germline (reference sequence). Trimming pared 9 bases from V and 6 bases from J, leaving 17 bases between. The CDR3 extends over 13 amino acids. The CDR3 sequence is CASGGGATNGYTF. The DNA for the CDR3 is TGTGCCAGCGGCGGGGGGGCCACGAATGGCTACACCTTC.

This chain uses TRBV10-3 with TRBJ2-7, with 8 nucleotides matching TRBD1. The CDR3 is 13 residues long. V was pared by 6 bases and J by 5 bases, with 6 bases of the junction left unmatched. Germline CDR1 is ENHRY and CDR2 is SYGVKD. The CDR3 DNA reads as TGTGCCATCAGGAGACAGGGGAGCGACGAGCAGTACTTC. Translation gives CAIRRQGSDEQYF.

The CDR3, as DNA: TGTGCCAGCAGCCAAGAAACTAGCGGGAGAGGGGTAGATACGCAGTATTTT. This codes for CASSQETSGRGVDTQYF. V gene TRBV3-1 (or the pseudogene TRBV3-2) combines with J gene TRBJ2-3; the match to TRBD2 covers 11 bases. The CDR3 extends over 17 amino acids. Germline values: CDR1 LGHDT, CDR2 YNNKEL (reference sequence). The V gene end was trimmed by 0 bases and the J gene end by 5 bases; junction bases not matched to a gene: 7.

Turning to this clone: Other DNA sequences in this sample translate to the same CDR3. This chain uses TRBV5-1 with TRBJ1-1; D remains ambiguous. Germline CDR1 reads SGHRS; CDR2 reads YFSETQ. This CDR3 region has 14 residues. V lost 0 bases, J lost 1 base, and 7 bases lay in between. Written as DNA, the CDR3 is TGCGCCAGCAGCTTGGGTGCAGCGAACACTGAAGCTTTCTTT. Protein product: CASSLGAANTEAFF.

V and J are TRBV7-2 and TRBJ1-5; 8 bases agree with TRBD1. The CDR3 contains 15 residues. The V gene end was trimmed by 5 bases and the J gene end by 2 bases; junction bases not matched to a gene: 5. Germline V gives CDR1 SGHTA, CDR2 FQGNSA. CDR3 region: CASSAYRGGNQPQHF. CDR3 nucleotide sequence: TGTGCCAGCAGCGCCTACAGGGGGGGCAATCAGCCCCAGCATTTT.

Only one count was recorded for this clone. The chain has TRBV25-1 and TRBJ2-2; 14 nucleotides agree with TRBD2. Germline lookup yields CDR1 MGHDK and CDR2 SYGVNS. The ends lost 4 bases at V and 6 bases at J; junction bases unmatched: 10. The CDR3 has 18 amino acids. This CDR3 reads CASSAGTSGSSGAGELFF. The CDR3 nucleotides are TGTGCCAGCAGTGCCGGGACTAGCGGGAGTTCAGGGGCCGGGGAGCTGTTTTTT.